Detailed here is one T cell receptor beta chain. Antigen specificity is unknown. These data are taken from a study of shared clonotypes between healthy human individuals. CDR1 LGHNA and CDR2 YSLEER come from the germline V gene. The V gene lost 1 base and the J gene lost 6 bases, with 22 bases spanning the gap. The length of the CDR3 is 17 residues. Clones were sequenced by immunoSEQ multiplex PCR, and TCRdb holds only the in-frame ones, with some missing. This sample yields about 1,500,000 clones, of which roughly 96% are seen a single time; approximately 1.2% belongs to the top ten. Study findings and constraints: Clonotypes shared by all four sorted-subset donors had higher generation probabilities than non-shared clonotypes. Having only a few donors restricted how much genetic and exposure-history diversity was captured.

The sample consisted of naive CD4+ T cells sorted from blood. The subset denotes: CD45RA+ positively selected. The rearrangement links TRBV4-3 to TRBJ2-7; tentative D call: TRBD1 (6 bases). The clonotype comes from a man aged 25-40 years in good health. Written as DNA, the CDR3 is TGCGCCAGCAGCCAAGGGGTCAGGGGATCCTTGGTCGGCGAGCAGTACTTC. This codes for CASSQGVRGSLVGEQYF.